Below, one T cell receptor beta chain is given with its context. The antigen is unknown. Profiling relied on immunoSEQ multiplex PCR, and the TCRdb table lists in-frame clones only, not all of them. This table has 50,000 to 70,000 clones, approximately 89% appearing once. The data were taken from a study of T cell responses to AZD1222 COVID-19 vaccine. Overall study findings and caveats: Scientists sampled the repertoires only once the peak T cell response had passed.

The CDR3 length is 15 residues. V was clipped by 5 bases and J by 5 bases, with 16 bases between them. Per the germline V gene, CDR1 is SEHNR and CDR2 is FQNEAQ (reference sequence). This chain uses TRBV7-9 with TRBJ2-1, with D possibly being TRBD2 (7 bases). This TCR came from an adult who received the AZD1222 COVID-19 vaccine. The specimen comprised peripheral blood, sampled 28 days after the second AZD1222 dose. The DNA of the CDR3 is TGTGCCAGCAGCCCTATGGAGGGGGGGGACAATGAGCAGTTCTTC. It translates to CASSPMEGGDNEQFF. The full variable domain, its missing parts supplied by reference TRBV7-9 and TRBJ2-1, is DTGVSQNPRHKITKRGQNVTFRCDPISEHNRLYWYRQTLGQGPEFLTYFQNEAQLEKSRLLSDRFSAERPKGSFSTLEIQRTEQGDSAMYLCASSPMEGGDNEQFFGPGTRLTVL.